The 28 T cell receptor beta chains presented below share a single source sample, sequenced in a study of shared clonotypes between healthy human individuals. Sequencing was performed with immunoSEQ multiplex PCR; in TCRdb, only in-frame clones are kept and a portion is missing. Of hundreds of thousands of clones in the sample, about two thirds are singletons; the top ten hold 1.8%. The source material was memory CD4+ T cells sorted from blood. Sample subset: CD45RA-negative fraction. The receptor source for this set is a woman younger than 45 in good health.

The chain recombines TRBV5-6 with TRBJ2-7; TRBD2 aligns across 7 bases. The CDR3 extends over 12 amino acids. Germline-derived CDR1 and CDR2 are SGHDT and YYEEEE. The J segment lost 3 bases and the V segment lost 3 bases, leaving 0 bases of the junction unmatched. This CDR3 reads CASSWEGYEQYF. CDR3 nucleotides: TGTGCCAGCAGCTGGGAGGGCTACGAGCAGTACTTC.

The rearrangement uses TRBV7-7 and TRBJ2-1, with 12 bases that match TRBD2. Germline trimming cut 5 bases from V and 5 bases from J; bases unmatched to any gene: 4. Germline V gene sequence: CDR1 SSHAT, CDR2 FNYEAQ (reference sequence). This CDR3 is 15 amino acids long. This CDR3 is CASSPGLAGHNEQFF. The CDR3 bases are TGTGCCAGCAGCCCGGGACTAGCGGGCCACAATGAGCAGTTCTTC.

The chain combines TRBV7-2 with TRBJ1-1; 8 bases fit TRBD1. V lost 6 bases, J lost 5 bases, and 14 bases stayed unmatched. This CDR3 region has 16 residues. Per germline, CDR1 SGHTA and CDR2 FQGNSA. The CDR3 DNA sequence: TGTGCCAGCAGAAGACAGGGGTTGAGTTTGGGGACTGAAGCTTTCTTT. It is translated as CASRRQGLSLGTEAFF.

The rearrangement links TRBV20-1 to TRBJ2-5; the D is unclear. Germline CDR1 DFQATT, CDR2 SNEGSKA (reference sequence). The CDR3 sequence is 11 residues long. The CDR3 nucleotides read TGCTCTACTTTCCCAGGTGGGACCCAGTACTTC. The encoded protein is CSTFPGGTQYF.

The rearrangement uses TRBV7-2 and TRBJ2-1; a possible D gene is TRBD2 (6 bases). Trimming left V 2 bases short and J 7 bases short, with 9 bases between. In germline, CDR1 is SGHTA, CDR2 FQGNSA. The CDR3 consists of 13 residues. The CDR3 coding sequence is TGTGCCAGCAGCTTACTTAGCGGTAATGAGCAGTTCTTC. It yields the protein CASSLLSGNEQFF.

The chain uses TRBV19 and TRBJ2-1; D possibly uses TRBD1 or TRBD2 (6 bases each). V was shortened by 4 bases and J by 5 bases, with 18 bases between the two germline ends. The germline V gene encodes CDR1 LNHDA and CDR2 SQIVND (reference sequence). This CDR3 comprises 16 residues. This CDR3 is CASSTLGGTLDNEQFF. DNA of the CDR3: TGTGCCAGTAGTACACTAGGCGGGACACTAGACAATGAGCAGTTCTTC.

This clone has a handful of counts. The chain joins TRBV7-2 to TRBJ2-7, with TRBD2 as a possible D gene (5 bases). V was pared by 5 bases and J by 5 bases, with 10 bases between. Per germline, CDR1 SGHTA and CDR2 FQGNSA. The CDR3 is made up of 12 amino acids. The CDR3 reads CASSQPGDEQYF. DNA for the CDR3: TGTGCCAGCAGCCAGCCCGGGGACGAGCAGTACTTC.

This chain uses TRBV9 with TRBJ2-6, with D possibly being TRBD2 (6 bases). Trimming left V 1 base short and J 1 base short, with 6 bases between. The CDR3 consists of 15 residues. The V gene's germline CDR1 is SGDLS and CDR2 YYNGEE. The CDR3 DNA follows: TGTGCCAGCAGCGTACGGGGGTCTGGGGCCAACGTCCTGACTTTC. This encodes CASSVRGSGANVLTF.

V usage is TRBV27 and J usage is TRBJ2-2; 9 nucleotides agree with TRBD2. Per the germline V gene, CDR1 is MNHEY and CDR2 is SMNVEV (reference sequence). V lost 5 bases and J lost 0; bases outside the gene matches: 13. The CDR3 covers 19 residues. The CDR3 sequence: CASSLPFPGLAANTGELFF. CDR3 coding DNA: TGTGCCAGCAGTCTCCCTTTCCCGGGACTAGCAGCGAACACCGGGGAGCTGTTTTTT.

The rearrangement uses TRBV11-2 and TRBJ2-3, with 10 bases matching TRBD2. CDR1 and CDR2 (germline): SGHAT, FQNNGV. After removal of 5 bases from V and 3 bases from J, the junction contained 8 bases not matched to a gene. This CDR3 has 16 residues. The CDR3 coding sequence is TGTGCCAGCAGCCCCTCCAGCGGGAGGGTGACAGATACGCAGTATTTT. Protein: CASSPSSGRVTDTQYF. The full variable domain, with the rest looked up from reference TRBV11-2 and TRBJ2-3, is EAGVAQSPRYKIIEKRQSVAFWCNPISGHATLYWYQQILGQGPKLLIQFQNNGVVDDSQLPKDRFSAERLKGVDSTLKIQPAKLEDSAVYLCASSPSSGRVTDTQYFGPGTRLTVL.

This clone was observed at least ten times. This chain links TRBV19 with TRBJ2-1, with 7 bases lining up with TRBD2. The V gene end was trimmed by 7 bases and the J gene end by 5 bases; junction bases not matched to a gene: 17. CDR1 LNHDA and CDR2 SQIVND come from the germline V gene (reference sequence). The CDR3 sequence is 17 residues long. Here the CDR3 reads CASTPPAGVRPDNEQFF. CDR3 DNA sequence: TGTGCCAGTACCCCCCCCGCGGGAGTCCGCCCTGACAATGAGCAGTTCTTC.

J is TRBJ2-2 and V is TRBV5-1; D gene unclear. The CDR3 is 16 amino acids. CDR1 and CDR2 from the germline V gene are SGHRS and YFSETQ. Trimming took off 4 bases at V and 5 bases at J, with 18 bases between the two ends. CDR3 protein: CASSRSGDSRTGELFF. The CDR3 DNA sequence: TGCGCCAGCAGCCGTTCTGGGGATTCGCGGACCGGGGAGCTGTTTTTT.

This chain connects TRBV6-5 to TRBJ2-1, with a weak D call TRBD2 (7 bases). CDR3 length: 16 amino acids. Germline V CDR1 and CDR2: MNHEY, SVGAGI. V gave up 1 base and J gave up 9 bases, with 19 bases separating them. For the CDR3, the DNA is TGTGCCAGCAGTTACTATAAACTAGCGAAGGGGGGTGAGCAGTTCTTC. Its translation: CASSYYKLAKGGEQFF.

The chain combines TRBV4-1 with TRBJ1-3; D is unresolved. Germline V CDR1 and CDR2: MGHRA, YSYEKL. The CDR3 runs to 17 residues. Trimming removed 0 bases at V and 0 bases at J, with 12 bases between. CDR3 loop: CASSQERRAPSGNTIYF. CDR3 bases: TGCGCCAGCAGCCAAGAACGTCGGGCACCCTCTGGAAACACCATATATTTT.

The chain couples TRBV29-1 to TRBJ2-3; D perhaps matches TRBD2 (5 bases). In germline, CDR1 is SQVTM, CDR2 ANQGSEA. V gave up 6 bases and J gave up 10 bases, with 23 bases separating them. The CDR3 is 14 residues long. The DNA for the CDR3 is TGCAGCGTAGCTCCACGGGGATACTACGGGGCGCAGTATTTT. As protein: CSVAPRGYYGAQYF.

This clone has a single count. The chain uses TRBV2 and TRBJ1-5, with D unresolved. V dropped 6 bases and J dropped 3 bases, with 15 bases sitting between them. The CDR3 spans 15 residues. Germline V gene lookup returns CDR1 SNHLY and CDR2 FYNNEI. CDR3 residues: CASRAVGLPNQPQHF. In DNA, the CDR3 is TGTGCCAGCAGAGCGGTTGGGCTTCCCAATCAGCCCCAGCATTTT.

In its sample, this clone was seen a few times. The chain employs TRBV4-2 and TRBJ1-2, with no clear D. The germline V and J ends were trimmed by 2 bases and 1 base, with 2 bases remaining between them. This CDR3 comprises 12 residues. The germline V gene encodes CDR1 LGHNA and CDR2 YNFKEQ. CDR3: CASSQYNYGYTF. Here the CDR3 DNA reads TGTGCCAGCAGCCAATATAACTATGGCTACACCTTC.

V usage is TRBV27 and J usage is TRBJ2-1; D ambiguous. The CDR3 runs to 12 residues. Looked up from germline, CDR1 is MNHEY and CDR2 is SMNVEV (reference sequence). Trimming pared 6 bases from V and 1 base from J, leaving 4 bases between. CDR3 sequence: CASRRSYNEQFF. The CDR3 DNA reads TGTGCCAGCAGGCGGTCCTACAATGAGCAGTTCTTC.

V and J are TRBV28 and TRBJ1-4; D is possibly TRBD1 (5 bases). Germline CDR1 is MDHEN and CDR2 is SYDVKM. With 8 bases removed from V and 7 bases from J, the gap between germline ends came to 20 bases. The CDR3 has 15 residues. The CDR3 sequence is CASRGRGPRGEKLFF. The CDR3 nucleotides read TGTGCCAGCCGGGGACGTGGGCCGAGGGGTGAAAAACTGTTTTTT.

CDR3 DNA sequence: TGTGCCAGCAGTTTCTCTGCCCCCTACGAGCAGTACTTC. Translating it yields CASSFSAPYEQYF. The chain carries TRBV28 and TRBJ2-7; D not resolved. Germline V gene lookup returns CDR1 MDHEN and CDR2 SYDVKM. The V end lost 3 bases, the J end lost 2 bases, and 8 bases lay between the germline ends. The CDR3 extends over 13 amino acids.

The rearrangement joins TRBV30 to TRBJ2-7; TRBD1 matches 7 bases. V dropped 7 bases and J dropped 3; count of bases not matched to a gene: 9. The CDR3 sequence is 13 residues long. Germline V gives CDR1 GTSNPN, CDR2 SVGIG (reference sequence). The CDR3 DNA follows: TGTGCCTTGACCGGGACAGCCGACTACGAGCAGTACTTC. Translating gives CALTGTADYEQYF.

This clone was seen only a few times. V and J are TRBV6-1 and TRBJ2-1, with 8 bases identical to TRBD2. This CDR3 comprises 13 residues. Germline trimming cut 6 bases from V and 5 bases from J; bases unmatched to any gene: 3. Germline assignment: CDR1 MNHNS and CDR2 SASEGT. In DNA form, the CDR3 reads TGTGCCAGCAGGCTAGCGGGTAACAATGAGCAGTTCTTC. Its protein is CASRLAGNNEQFF.

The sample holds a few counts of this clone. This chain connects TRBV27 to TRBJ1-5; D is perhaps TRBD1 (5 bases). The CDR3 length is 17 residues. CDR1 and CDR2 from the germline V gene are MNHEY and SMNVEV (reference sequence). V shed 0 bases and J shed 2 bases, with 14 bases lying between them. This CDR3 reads CASSLSGPHRGNQPQHF. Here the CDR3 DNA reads TGTGCCAGCAGTTTATCGGGGCCACATAGGGGCAATCAGCCCCAGCATTTT.

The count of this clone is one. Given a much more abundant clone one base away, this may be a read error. CDR3 sequence (DNA): TGTGCCAGCAGCTTGGACACGAACACTGAAGCTTTCTTT. It specifies CASSLDTNTEAFF. The V call is TRBV7-9, the J call TRBJ1-1; tentatively, D is TRBD1 (5 bases). Germline V CDR1 and CDR2: SEHNR, FQNEAQ (reference sequence). CDR3 length: 13 amino acids. V was trimmed by 3 bases and J by 1 base, leaving 6 bases between them.

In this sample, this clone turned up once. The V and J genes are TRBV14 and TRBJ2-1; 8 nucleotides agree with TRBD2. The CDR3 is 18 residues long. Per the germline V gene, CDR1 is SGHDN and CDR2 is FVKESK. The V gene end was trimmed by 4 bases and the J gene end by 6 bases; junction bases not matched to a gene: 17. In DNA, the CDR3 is TGTGCCAGCAGCCTTTGGGGACGAAGCGGGAGTTTTAGCAATGAGCAGTTCTTC. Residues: CASSLWGRSGSFSNEQFF.

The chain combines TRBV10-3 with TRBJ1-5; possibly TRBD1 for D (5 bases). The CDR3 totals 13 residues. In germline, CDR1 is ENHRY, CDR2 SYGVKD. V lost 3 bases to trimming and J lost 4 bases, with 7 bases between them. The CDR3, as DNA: TGTGCCATCAGTGACGGGGCAAATCAGCCCCAGCATTTT. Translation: CAISDGANQPQHF.

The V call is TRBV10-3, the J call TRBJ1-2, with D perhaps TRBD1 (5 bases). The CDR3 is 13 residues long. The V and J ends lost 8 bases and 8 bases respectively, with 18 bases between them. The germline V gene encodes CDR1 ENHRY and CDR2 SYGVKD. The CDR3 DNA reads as TGTGCCATCGGAGCTGGGACTTTAAAGGGCTACACCTTC. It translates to CAIGAGTLKGYTF.

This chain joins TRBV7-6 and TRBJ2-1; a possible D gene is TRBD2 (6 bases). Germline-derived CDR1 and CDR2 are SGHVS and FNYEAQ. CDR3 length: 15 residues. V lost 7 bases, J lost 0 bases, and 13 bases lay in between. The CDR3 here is CASTPAGLSYNEQFF. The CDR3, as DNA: TGTGCCAGCACCCCTGCGGGACTCTCCTACAATGAGCAGTTCTTC. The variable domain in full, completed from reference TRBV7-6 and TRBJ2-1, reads GAGVSQSPRYKVTKRGQDVALRCDPISGHVSLYWYRQALGQGPEFLTYFNYEAQQDKSGLPNDRFSAERPEGSISTLTIQRTEQRDSAMYRCASTPAGLSYNEQFFGPGTRLTVL.